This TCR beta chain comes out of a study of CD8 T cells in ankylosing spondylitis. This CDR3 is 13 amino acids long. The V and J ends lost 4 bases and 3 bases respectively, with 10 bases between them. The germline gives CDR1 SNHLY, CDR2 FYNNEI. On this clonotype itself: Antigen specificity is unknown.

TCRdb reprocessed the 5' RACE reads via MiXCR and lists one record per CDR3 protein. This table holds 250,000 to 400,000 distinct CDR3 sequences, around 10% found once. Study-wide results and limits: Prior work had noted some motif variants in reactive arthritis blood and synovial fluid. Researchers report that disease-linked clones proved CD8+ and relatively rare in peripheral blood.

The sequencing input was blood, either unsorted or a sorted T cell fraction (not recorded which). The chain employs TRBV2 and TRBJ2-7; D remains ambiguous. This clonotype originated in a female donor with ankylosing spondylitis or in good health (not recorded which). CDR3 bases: TGTGCCAGCAGTGTCGGTGGTGGCTACGAGCAGTACTTC. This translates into CASSVGGGYEQYF.